These 31 T cell receptor beta chains came from one sample sequenced in a study of blood T cell repertoires in COVID-19. The protocol was immunoSEQ multiplex PCR, while the TCRdb copy is restricted to in-frame clones and leaves out a portion. Found here are about 140,000 clones, about 86% of them singletons; the top ten hold 1.5%. The sequenced material came from peripheral blood. Source of these receptors: a woman in her fifties or sixties with acute or convalescent COVID-19.

The V call is TRBV4-3, the J call TRBJ1-6, with unresolved D. V was cut by 4 bases and J by 8 bases, with 15 bases left in between. Germline V gene lookup returns CDR1 LGHNA and CDR2 YSLEER. CDR3 length: 15 residues. In nucleotides, the CDR3 is TGCGCCAGCAGCCCCTACGAGGGTGTGCATTCACCCCTCCACTTT. Protein sequence: CASSPYEGVHSPLHF.

The chain carries TRBV4-3 and TRBJ2-2, with unresolved D. The germline CDR1 and CDR2 sequences are LGHNA and YSLEER. V gave up 1 base and J gave up 7 bases, with 10 bases separating them. The CDR3 is made up of 14 amino acids. The DNA of the CDR3 is TGCGCCAGCAGCCAAGGGATTCGAGGCGGGGAGCTGTTTTTT. Protein product: CASSQGIRGGELFF.

Concerning this clone: One junction end does not reproduce the germline sequence, and a read error may be involved. CDR3: CTSTPTRDRLYEQYF. CDR3 nucleotides: TGTACCAGCACCCCGACTCGGGACAGACTCTACGAGCAGTACTTC. J is TRBJ2-7 and V is TRBV6-2 or TRBV6-3; 7 nucleotides line up with TRBD1. The CDR3 runs 15 residues. From germline, CDR1 is MNHEY and CDR2 SVGEGT.

About this clone itself: In the same sample, other DNA sequences code for this CDR3. This chain uses TRBV2 with TRBJ1-2, with 12 nucleotides matching TRBD1. V lost 2 bases and J lost 8; bases outside the gene matches: 9. This CDR3 comprises 16 residues. Per the germline V gene, CDR1 is SNHLY and CDR2 is FYNNEI. The CDR3 DNA is TGTGCCAGCAGTGAACGGGGGACAGGGGGCGTGCGGGGCTACACCTTC. Residues: CASSERGTGGVRGYTF.

The genes are TRBV7-2 and TRBJ2-7; tentatively, D is TRBD2 (5 bases). Trimming cost V 7 bases and J 0 bases, with 10 bases left between them. Germline V gene sequence: CDR1 SGHTA, CDR2 FQGNSA. CDR3 length: 13 amino acids. In DNA, the CDR3 is TGTGCCAGCATGGGAGTTGGCTCCTACGAGCAGTACTTC. Encoded protein: CASMGVGSYEQYF.

The chain has TRBV6-5 and TRBJ1-3; TRBD1 is a possible D gene (6 bases). CDR3 length: 15 amino acids. From germline, CDR1 is MNHEY and CDR2 SVGAGI. V dropped 5 bases and J dropped 4 bases, with 15 bases sitting between them. This CDR3 is CASSNRDISGNTIYF. DNA of the CDR3: TGTGCCAGCAGTAACCGGGACATAAGCGGAAACACCATATATTTT.

This chain joins TRBV7-9 and TRBJ2-7; no definite D call. The CDR3 totals 14 residues. V shed 2 bases and J shed 5 bases, with 13 bases lying between them. Germline CDR1 is SEHNR and CDR2 is FQNEAQ (reference sequence). As DNA, the CDR3 is TGTGCCAGCAGCTTATACCCCCACAGCCACGAGCAGTACTTC. It yields the protein CASSLYPHSHEQYF.

This chain links TRBV19 with TRBJ1-4, with D possibly matching TRBD1 (6 bases). The CDR3 runs 16 residues. V was trimmed by 5 bases and J by 3 bases, leaving 16 bases between them. Germline values: CDR1 LNHDA, CDR2 SQIVND (reference sequence). The CDR3 reads CASSPQSDSSNEKLFF. The CDR3 nucleotides are TGTGCCAGTAGTCCGCAATCGGACAGCTCTAATGAAAAACTGTTTTTT.

This chain connects TRBV24-1 to TRBJ2-7; perhaps TRBD1 as D (6 bases). The V gene's germline CDR1 is KGHDR and CDR2 SFDVKD. Trimming shortened V by 7 bases and J by 8 bases, and 20 bases separated the two germline ends. The CDR3 runs to 14 residues. Here the CDR3 DNA reads TGTGCCACCAGCGAACCGAATCTGGGGGACAAGCAGTACTTC. Residues: CATSEPNLGDKQYF.

The rearrangement uses TRBV6-5 and TRBJ2-7; TRBD1 agrees at 7 bases. V lost 4 bases to trimming and J lost 3 bases; unmatched junction nucleotides: 3. This CDR3 has 13 residues. Germline CDR1 MNHEY, CDR2 SVGAGI. CDR3 residues: CASSLRQGYEQYF. The CDR3 region has the DNA TGTGCCAGCAGTTTAAGACAGGGCTACGAGCAGTACTTC.

The chain recombines TRBV30 with TRBJ2-4; TRBD2 matches at 7 bases. The J segment lost 8 bases and the V segment lost 0 bases, leaving 10 bases of the junction unmatched. This CDR3 is 15 amino acids long. The germline CDR1 and CDR2 sequences are GTSNPN and SVGIG (reference sequence). CDR3 protein: CAWSVLGGSADIQYF. The CDR3 region has the DNA TGTGCCTGGAGTGTATTGGGGGGGTCCGCGGACATTCAGTACTTC.

The V and J genes are TRBV2 and TRBJ1-4, with 8 bases aligning to TRBD1. Germline-derived CDR1 and CDR2 are SNHLY and FYNNEI. The ends lost 6 bases at V and 8 bases at J; junction bases unmatched: 8. This CDR3 has 14 amino acids. The CDR3 sequence: CASSPDRVKEKLFF. Written as DNA, the CDR3 is TGTGCCAGCAGCCCGGACAGGGTGAAGGAAAAACTGTTTTTT.

The V call is TRBV12-3 or TRBV12-4, the J call TRBJ2-5; D not certain. This CDR3 contains 13 residues. V lost 1 base, J lost 3 bases, and 6 bases lay in between. The CDR3 coding sequence is TGTGCCAGCAGTTTAGGGCAGGAAGAGACCCAGTACTTC. Its translation is CASSLGQEETQYF.

V and J are TRBV19 and TRBJ1-1; D is perhaps TRBD1 (5 bases). The CDR3 sequence is 17 residues long. The germline V gene has CDR1 LNHDA and CDR2 SQIVND (reference sequence). Between the trimmed V and J ends, which lost 5 bases and 1 base, there was a span of 20 bases. The CDR3 DNA follows: TGTGCCAGTAGTCCGGACCCCGGGGGGTCTAAGAACACTGAAGCTTTCTTT. Its protein product is CASSPDPGGSKNTEAFF.

The chain employs TRBV27 and TRBJ2-5, with 9 bases matching TRBD1. V lost 5 bases to trimming and J lost 5 bases; unmatched junction nucleotides: 12. Germline lookup yields CDR1 MNHEY and CDR2 SMNVEV (reference sequence). The CDR3 sequence is 16 residues long. CDR3 in DNA: TGTGCCAGCAGTCCCCCCGGGACAGGGTTGGGGGAGACCCAGTACTTC. This gives the protein CASSPPGTGLGETQYF.

The chain is built from TRBV28 and TRBJ2-2, with a possible D match to TRBD1 (6 bases). The CDR3 extends over 14 amino acids. Looked up from germline, CDR1 is MDHEN and CDR2 is SYDVKM. Trimming stripped 6 bases from V and 0 bases from J, with 8 bases between. This CDR3 is CASRGAPNTGELFF. CDR3 nucleotide sequence: TGTGCCAGCAGGGGGGCGCCGAACACCGGGGAGCTGTTTTTT.

V usage is TRBV5-1 and J usage is TRBJ2-2; the D gene is possibly TRBD2 (5 bases). The CDR3 consists of 14 residues. The V gene lost 4 bases and the J gene lost 6 bases, with 13 bases spanning the gap. Per the germline V gene, CDR1 is SGHRS and CDR2 is YFSETQ. The CDR3 sequence: CASSTGLIPGELFF. In DNA, the CDR3 is TGCGCCAGCAGCACCGGACTTATTCCCGGGGAGCTGTTTTTT.

The CDR3: CASSYGTGTNGYTF. Written as DNA, the CDR3 is TGTGCCAGCAGTTACGGGACAGGGACCAATGGCTACACCTTC. The chain has TRBV6-6 and TRBJ1-2, with 9 bases fitting TRBD1. The CDR3 spans 14 residues. Per germline, CDR1 MNHNY and CDR2 SVGAGI (reference sequence). V lost 2 bases and J lost 6; bases outside the gene matches: 4.

The chain has TRBV28 and TRBJ1-2; D is uncertain. Deletions cut 4 bases from V and 0 bases from J, with 6 bases between. The V gene's germline CDR1 is MDHEN and CDR2 SYDVKM. The CDR3 is 13 residues long. The CDR3 DNA reads as TGTGCCAGCAGTTGGGGAGCTAACTATGGCTACACCTTC. Its protein is CASSWGANYGYTF.

This chain uses TRBV28 with TRBJ2-2; 8 nucleotides line up with TRBD1. J was trimmed by 6 bases and V by 4 bases; bases with no gene match: 7. This CDR3 has 15 amino acids. CDR1 MDHEN and CDR2 SYDVKM come from the germline V gene. The CDR3 region has the DNA TGTGCCAGCAGTTCGCAGGGGGCGCAGGCCGGGGAGCTGTTTTTT. It translates to CASSSQGAQAGELFF.

The genes are TRBV3-1 (or the pseudogene TRBV3-2) and TRBJ1-2; D perhaps matches TRBD1 (5 bases). V lost 0 bases and J lost 7, with 15 bases in between. Germline lookup yields CDR1 LGHDT and CDR2 YNNKEL (reference sequence). The CDR3 has 15 residues. CDR3 in DNA: TGTGCCAGCAGCCAAGATCTTGGCAGGGATTTTGGCTACACCTTC. It yields the protein CASSQDLGRDFGYTF.

This chain connects TRBV7-8 to TRBJ2-7, with D possibly matching TRBD2 (5 bases). This CDR3 is built from 15 residues. Germline V lookup: CDR1 SGHVS, CDR2 FQNEAQ. Trimming took 5 bases from V and 2 from J, leaving 16 bases between them. The CDR3: CASSTDGITTYEQYF. The CDR3 nucleotides read TGTGCCAGCAGCACCGACGGGATCACGACCTACGAGCAGTACTTC.

This clone showed up just once. The chain links TRBV7-9 to TRBJ1-2, with D possibly matching TRBD1 (5 bases). Germline V gene lookup returns CDR1 SEHNR and CDR2 FQNEAQ (reference sequence). V was shortened by 5 bases and J by 3 bases, with 16 bases between the two germline ends. The CDR3 extends over 15 amino acids. CDR3 amino acids: CASSQGLSLDYGYTF. The CDR3 DNA is TGTGCCAGCAGCCAGGGCCTCTCGCTTGACTATGGCTACACCTTC.

V usage is TRBV4-3 and J usage is TRBJ1-6; 8 bases match TRBD1. Germline V gene data show CDR1 as LGHNA and CDR2 as YSLEER. Unmatched junction bases numbered 7, after V lost 2 bases and J lost 7 bases. The length of the CDR3 is 16 residues. The CDR3 is CASSQWAGGENSPLHF. The DNA for the CDR3 is TGCGCCAGCAGCCAATGGGCAGGGGGCGAGAATTCACCCCTCCACTTT.

This clone was picked up a small number of times. The V call is TRBV5-1, the J call TRBJ2-1; no definite D call. With 0 bases removed from V and 5 bases from J, the gap between germline ends came to 9 bases. This CDR3 region has 14 residues. From germline, CDR1 is SGHRS and CDR2 YFSETQ. The CDR3 DNA is TGCGCCAGCAGCTTGGAACAGATGAACAATGAGCAGTTCTTC. Protein sequence: CASSLEQMNNEQFF.

This clone appeared a few times. This chain joins TRBV6-4 and TRBJ1-2, with D unclear. Trimming removed 0 bases from V and 7 bases from J, with 15 bases in between. The V gene's germline CDR1 is MRHNA and CDR2 SNTAGT. This CDR3 comprises 15 residues. The chain's CDR3 is CASSDSGASAGGYTF. In nucleotides, the CDR3 is TGTGCCAGCAGTGACTCTGGCGCCTCCGCGGGTGGCTACACCTTC.

This chain links TRBV11-2 with TRBJ2-7; a weak D match, TRBD2 (6 bases). CDR1 is SGHAT and CDR2 is FQNNGV in the germline V gene. The CDR3 has 13 amino acids. The V end lost 5 bases, the J end lost 6 bases, and 14 bases lay between the germline ends. CDR3 sequence reads: CASSLSGGSEQYF. CDR3 DNA sequence: TGTGCCAGCAGCCTCAGTGGGGGGAGCGAGCAGTACTTC. Full variable domain (outside the CDR3, taken from reference TRBV11-2 and TRBJ2-7): EAGVAQSPRYKIIEKRQSVAFWCNPISGHATLYWYQQILGQGPKLLIQFQNNGVVDDSQLPKDRFSAERLKGVDSTLKIQPAKLEDSAVYLCASSLSGGSEQYFGPGTRLTVT.

The J gene is TRBJ1-4, the V gene TRBV6-5; 10 nucleotides align to TRBD1. Germline values: CDR1 MNHEY, CDR2 SVGAGI. Germline trimming cut 5 bases from V and 8 bases from J; bases unmatched to any gene: 8. The CDR3 is 15 amino acids. This CDR3 is CASSKPGQGTEKLFF. Here the CDR3 DNA reads TGTGCCAGCAGTAAACCGGGACAGGGGACGGAAAAACTGTTTTTT.

The genes are TRBV11-2 and TRBJ1-5; 9 nucleotides align to TRBD1. Trimming took 5 bases from V and 5 from J; bases not matched to a gene: 7. CDR1 SGHAT and CDR2 FQNNGV come from the germline V gene. This CDR3 is 15 amino acids long. The chain's CDR3 is CASSLGQGRYQPQHF. CDR3 sequence (DNA): TGTGCCAGCAGCCTAGGACAGGGGAGGTATCAGCCCCAGCATTTT.

This chain connects TRBV19 to TRBJ2-7; TRBD2 might be the D (6 bases). Germline-derived CDR1 and CDR2 are LNHDA and SQIVND (reference sequence). The CDR3 is 14 residues long. The ends were cut back, 7 bases at V and 0 bases at J, with 13 bases in the middle. CDR3: CASKRGLGSYEQYF. The CDR3 DNA reads TGTGCCAGTAAGAGGGGACTCGGCTCCTACGAGCAGTACTTC.

This CDR3 is CASSVAAGYGYTF. In nucleotides, the CDR3 is TGTGCCAGCAGCGTAGCTGCGGGCTATGGCTACACCTTC. The rearrangement joins TRBV9 to TRBJ1-2; no clear D. Germline V gene data show CDR1 as SGDLS and CDR2 as YYNGEE. There are 13 residues in the CDR3. Trimming stripped 0 bases from V and 4 bases from J, with 7 bases between.